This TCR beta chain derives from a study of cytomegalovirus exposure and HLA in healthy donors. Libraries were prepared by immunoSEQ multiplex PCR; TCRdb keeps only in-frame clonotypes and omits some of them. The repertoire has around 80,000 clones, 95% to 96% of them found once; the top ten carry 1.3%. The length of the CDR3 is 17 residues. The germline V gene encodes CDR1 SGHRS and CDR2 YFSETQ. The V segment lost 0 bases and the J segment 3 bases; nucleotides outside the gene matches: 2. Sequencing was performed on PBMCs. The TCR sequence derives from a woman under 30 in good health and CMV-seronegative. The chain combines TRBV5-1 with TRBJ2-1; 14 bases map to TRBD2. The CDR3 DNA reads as TGCGCCAGCAGCTTGGGGACTAGCGGGAGGAACTACAATGAGCAGTTCTTC. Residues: CASSLGTSGRNYNEQFF.